The clone carrying this TCR beta chain was detected once. What it binds is not known. The data derive from a study of somatic mutations in cytotoxic T cells in rheumatoid arthritis. Study-level information: Before any treatment began, more than 25 ml EDTA peripheral blood was collected from patients right after diagnosis.

Sequencing was performed with immunoSEQ multiplex PCR; in TCRdb, only in-frame clones are kept and a portion is missing. The data show 15,000 to 20,000 clones, over 75% seen once. Study outcomes and limitations: Per patient, the largest CD8+ clone was found to exceed 20% of CD8+ cells in 8 of 65 cases.

The sample consisted of CD8+ T cells sorted from blood. The receptor's source is an adult with rheumatoid arthritis.

The CDR3 is CASSAGGSIIYEQYF. Here the CDR3 DNA reads TGTGCCAGCAGTGCGGGCGGGAGTATTATCTACGAGCAGTACTTC. The rearrangement uses TRBV6-1 and TRBJ2-7, with 7 bases that match TRBD2. Germline V gene data show CDR1 as MNHNS and CDR2 as SASEGT. The CDR3 length is 15 residues. The V and J ends lost 4 bases and 3 bases, in that order; junction bases with no gene match: 9.